The 27 T cell receptor beta chains reported below all come from one sample, sequenced in a study of early T cells in non-severe SARS-CoV-2 infection. Each CDR3 protein is one row after TCRdb ran MiXCR on the 5' RACE reads. Of 56,000 or so distinct CDR3 sequences listed, about 11% are singletons. Sequencing used whole blood. These receptors were taken from an adult who was a healthcare worker with PCR-confirmed SARS-CoV-2 infection or an uninfected control (not recorded which).

This clonotype was seen a handful of times. Sequence at one end of the junction differs from germline and may be a read error. V is TRBV6-2 or TRBV6-3 and J is TRBJ2-7, with D unclear. The CDR3 runs to 12 residues. Germline assignment: CDR1 MNHEY and CDR2 SVGEGT. Written as DNA, the CDR3 is TGTGCCAGCAGTTACGAGAGGTTTCCCATCTTCTTC. Its protein is CASSYERFPIFF.

This chain uses TRBV28 with TRBJ2-3; TRBD1 matches 8 bases. The CDR3 contains 16 residues. Germline values: CDR1 MDHEN, CDR2 SYDVKM. J lost 4 bases, V lost 4 bases, and 10 bases had no gene match. For the CDR3, the DNA is TGTGCCAGCAGTTCCTACATCGGACAGGGTTCAGATACGCAGTATTTT. Protein sequence: CASSSYIGQGSDTQYF.

This clonotype was detected ten times or more. The CDR3 sequence is CASSPTSGETDTQYF. The CDR3 DNA reads as TGTGCCAGCAGCCCGACTAGCGGGGAAACAGATACGCAGTATTTT. The V call is TRBV7-3, the J call TRBJ2-3; TRBD2 matches 11 bases. The CDR3 length is 15 residues. The V and J ends lost 5 bases and 3 bases, in that order; junction bases with no gene match: 4. CDR1 is SGHTA, CDR2 FQGTGA, per germline. Supplemented by reference TRBV7-3 and TRBJ2-3, the full variable domain reads GAGVSQTPSNKVTEKGKYVELRCDPISGHTALYWYRQSLGQGPEFLIYFQGTGAADDSGLPNDRFFAVRPEGSVSTLKIQRTERGDSAVYLCASSPTSGETDTQYFGPGTRLTVL.

This clonotype was seen many times. This CDR3 is CASSGGRHYTF. CDR3 coding DNA: TGTGCCAGCAGCGGGGGGCGACACTACACCTTC. The gene calls are TRBV7-9 and TRBJ1-2; D is possibly TRBD1 (6 bases). The V gene's germline CDR1 is SEHNR and CDR2 FQNEAQ (reference sequence). Trimming cost V 5 bases and J 10 bases, with 11 bases left between them. CDR3 length: 11 residues. The whole variable domain, filled in from reference TRBV7-9 and TRBJ1-2, reads DTGVSQNPRHKITKRGQNVTFRCDPISEHNRLYWYRQTLGQGPEFLTYFQNEAQLEKSRLLSDRFSAERPKGSFSTLEIQRTEQGDSAMYLCASSGGRHYTFGSGTRLTVV.

The chain joins TRBV6-2 or TRBV6-3 to TRBJ2-5, with no clear D. Trimming shortened V by 5 bases and J by 5 bases, and 12 bases separated the two germline ends. The CDR3 is made up of 13 amino acids. Germline V gene data show CDR1 as MNHEY and CDR2 as SVGEGT. CDR3 nucleotide sequence: TGTGCCAGCAGTCCCTGGACCTGGGAGACCCAGTACTTC. As protein: CASSPWTWETQYF.

This clonotype was detected only a few times. The gene calls are TRBV20-1 and TRBJ2-3; 8 positions agree with TRBD2. The trim removed 6 bases at V and 4 bases at J, leaving 9 bases unmatched. Germline CDR1 reads DFQATT; CDR2 reads SNEGSKA (reference sequence). CDR3 length: 14 amino acids. The CDR3 region is CSAGVTSVPDTQYF. The CDR3 bases are TGCAGTGCCGGAGTGACTAGCGTCCCAGATACGCAGTATTTT.

The chain links TRBV20-1 to TRBJ2-3; TRBD2 aligns across 9 bases. This CDR3 spans 13 amino acids. CDR1 is DFQATT and CDR2 is SNEGSKA in the germline V gene (reference sequence). The J segment lost 5 bases and the V segment lost 2 bases, leaving 2 bases of the junction unmatched. CDR3 nucleotides: TGCAGTGCTAGATCACTAGCGGGAGATACGCAGTATTTT. It encodes CSARSLAGDTQYF.

In its sample, this clonotype was seen many times. The chain joins TRBV12-3 or TRBV12-4 to TRBJ2-7; weak D call: TRBD2 (7 bases). V gave up 3 bases and J gave up 5 bases, with 11 bases separating them. The CDR3 totals 13 residues. CDR3 amino acids: CASSFSGGHEQYF. In DNA form, the CDR3 reads TGTGCCAGCAGTTTTTCGGGGGGCCACGAGCAGTACTTC.

This clonotype was detected many times. CDR3 residues: CASRLGLAMAKNIQYF. The CDR3 coding sequence is TGTGCCAGCAGACTAGGACTAGCGATGGCCAAAAACATTCAGTACTTC. The rearrangement joins TRBV2 to TRBJ2-4, with 9 nucleotides matching TRBD2. The trim removed 6 bases at V and 1 base at J, leaving 7 bases unmatched. The CDR3 is made up of 16 amino acids. CDR1 is SNHLY, CDR2 FYNNEI, per germline.

This clonotype was counted only a few times. The rearrangement uses TRBV2 and TRBJ2-7, with a possible D match to TRBD2 (6 bases). CDR3 length: 16 amino acids. Looked up from germline, CDR1 is SNHLY and CDR2 is FYNNEI. Trimming shortened V by 2 bases and J by 6 bases, and 20 bases separated the two germline ends. CDR3 sequence (DNA): TGTGCCAGCAGTGAATTCTTTGGGGGGAGTCGCTCCGAGCAGTACTTC. This sequence encodes CASSEFFGGSRSEQYF.

A few counts support this clonotype. The V gene is TRBV12-3 or TRBV12-4, the J gene TRBJ2-2; tentatively, D is TRBD2 (5 bases). Trimming shortened V by 11 bases and J by 8 bases, and 18 bases separated the two germline ends. The CDR3 has 13 amino acids. CDR3 DNA sequence: TGTGCCGCGAACTTGGACCCGGGGGGGGAGCTGTTTTTT. It codes for CAANLDPGGELFF.

This clonotype was observed many times. DNA for the CDR3: TGTGCCAGCAGCTCAGCCCGGGACAGGACCTACGAGCAGTACTTC. It translates to CASSSARDRTYEQYF. The rearrangement uses TRBV7-9 and TRBJ2-7, with 8 bases lining up with TRBD1. The CDR3 extends over 15 amino acids. V lost 4 bases, J lost 2 bases, and 7 bases stayed unmatched. CDR1 SEHNR and CDR2 FQNEAQ come from the germline V gene (reference sequence).

Many counts were recorded for this clonotype. The chain recombines TRBV4-3 with TRBJ2-7; possibly TRBD2 for D (6 bases). The CDR3 sequence is 15 residues long. The V end was cut by 1 base, the J end by 0 bases, with 10 bases between. Looked up from germline, CDR1 is LGHNA and CDR2 is YSLEER. CDR3 loop: CASSQVYGSSYEQYF. The CDR3 coding sequence is TGCGCCAGCAGCCAAGTCTACGGGAGCTCCTACGAGCAGTACTTC.

Many counts were recorded for this clonotype. The V call is TRBV7-9, the J call TRBJ2-1; 7 nucleotides agree with TRBD2. The ends lost 5 bases at V and 0 bases at J; junction bases unmatched: 10. Per the germline V gene, CDR1 is SEHNR and CDR2 is FQNEAQ (reference sequence). CDR3 length: 17 amino acids. The CDR3 reads CASSQPTSAHSYNEQFF. In nucleotides, the CDR3 is TGTGCCAGCAGCCAACCCACTAGCGCGCACTCCTACAATGAGCAGTTCTTC.

The J gene is TRBJ2-2, the V gene TRBV18, with 7 bases matching TRBD1. Germline V gives CDR1 KGHSH, CDR2 LQKENI. The CDR3 spans 17 residues. The V gene end was trimmed by 6 bases and the J gene end by 2 bases; junction bases not matched to a gene: 12. CDR3 residues: CASSKGQKILNTGELFF. In nucleotides, the CDR3 is TGTGCCAGCTCGAAGGGACAGAAAATTTTAAACACCGGGGAGCTGTTTTTT.

This clonotype came up many times. The chain carries TRBV7-2 and TRBJ2-2, with unresolved D. Germline CDR1 reads SGHTA; CDR2 reads FQGNSA. The CDR3 is made up of 14 amino acids. V was clipped by 3 bases and J by 0 bases, with 5 bases between them. The CDR3 region is CASSFTANTGELFF. For the CDR3, the DNA is TGTGCCAGCAGCTTCACCGCGAACACCGGGGAGCTGTTTTTT.

V gene TRBV29-1 combines with J gene TRBJ2-3, with a possible D match to TRBD1 (5 bases). The V end was cut by 4 bases, the J end by 9 bases, with 11 bases between. The CDR3 runs 11 residues. Germline values: CDR1 SQVTM, CDR2 ANQGSEA. The CDR3 nucleotides are TGCAGCGTTGGAGACAGTTCAACGCAGTATTTT. Its translation is CSVGDSSTQYF.

The sample holds many counts of this clonotype. At one end, the junction sequence differs from germline, possibly due to a read error. This chain uses TRBV5-1 with TRBJ2-2; the D gene is possibly TRBD1 (5 bases). In germline, CDR1 is SGHRS, CDR2 YFSETQ. The CDR3 is made up of 16 amino acids. CDR3 sequence reads: CASSLESGANTGELFF. The CDR3 DNA reads TGCGCCAGCAGCTTGGAGTCTGGGGCGAATACCGGGGAGCTGTTTTTT.

This clonotype was recorded a few times. The chain uses TRBV7-9 and TRBJ1-1; TRBD1 is a possible D gene (6 bases). The V gene lost 8 bases and the J gene lost 0 bases, with 19 bases spanning the gap. In germline, CDR1 is SEHNR, CDR2 FQNEAQ (reference sequence). The CDR3 is 16 amino acids. The CDR3 here is CASSRVGGYMNTEAFF. The CDR3 DNA sequence: TGTGCCAGCTCACGGGTCGGGGGCTACATGAACACTGAAGCTTTCTTT.

The CDR3 protein is CASSLDPTGWGTDTQYF. CDR3 DNA sequence: TGTGCCAGCAGTCTCGATCCGACGGGATGGGGCACAGATACGCAGTATTTT. The V and J genes are TRBV6-2 or TRBV6-3 and TRBJ2-3; tentative D call: TRBD2 (5 bases). CDR3 length: 17 amino acids. Germline lookup yields CDR1 MNHEY and CDR2 SVGEGT. Trimming took off 5 bases at V and 1 base at J, with 19 bases between the two ends.

This chain joins TRBV25-1 and TRBJ2-1, with 9 bases lining up with TRBD2. This CDR3 comprises 17 residues. After removal of 11 bases from V and 5 bases from J, the junction contained 19 bases not matched to a gene. CDR1 and CDR2 from the germline V gene are MGHDK and SYGVNS. The DNA of the CDR3 is TGTGCCGCAGGGGGGCTAAGCGGGAGGACCACCCACAATGAGCAGTTCTTC. It is translated as CAAGGLSGRTTHNEQFF.

The J gene is TRBJ1-4, the V gene TRBV11-2; D gene uncertain. The CDR3 consists of 14 residues. V lost 6 bases to trimming and J lost 0 bases, with 8 bases between them. Germline values: CDR1 SGHAT, CDR2 FQNNGV. CDR3 in DNA: TGTGCCAGCAGTACACATGCAACTAATGAAAAACTGTTTTTT. Translation gives CASSTHATNEKLFF.

This clonotype was recorded many times. This chain uses TRBV20-1 with TRBJ2-1, with TRBD2 as a possible D gene (6 bases). CDR3 size: 14 residues. Per germline, CDR1 DFQATT and CDR2 SNEGSKA (reference sequence). With 4 bases removed from V and 2 bases from J, the gap between germline ends came to 12 bases. CDR3 nucleotides: TGCAGTGCTAACCGGGACTTAACCTACAATGAGCAGTTCTTC. It encodes CSANRDLTYNEQFF.

V usage is TRBV10-3 and J usage is TRBJ2-3; no definite D call. The V and J ends lost 2 bases and 2 bases respectively, with 11 bases between them. This CDR3 is built from 15 residues. CDR1 is ENHRY and CDR2 is SYGVKD in the germline V gene. The CDR3 sequence is CAISEQGQPTDTQYF. The CDR3 DNA reads TGTGCCATCAGTGAGCAAGGTCAACCCACAGATACGCAGTATTTT.

This clonotype has a count of ten or more. The CDR3 coding sequence is TGTGCCAGCAGCTTAGATTACCGGGGGCCCTACGAGCAGTACTTC. Protein sequence: CASSLDYRGPYEQYF. The chain is built from TRBV11-2 and TRBJ2-7, with D possibly being TRBD1 or TRBD2 (6 bases each). The germline V and J ends were trimmed by 0 bases and 2 bases, with 11 bases remaining between them. The CDR3 length is 15 residues. CDR1 SGHAT and CDR2 FQNNGV come from the germline V gene.

This clonotype was detected ten times or more. This chain's CDR3 is CASSLSWGVSHEQYF. The CDR3 DNA sequence: TGTGCCAGCAGCTTGTCTTGGGGAGTTTCCCACGAGCAGTACTTC. The chain uses TRBV5-4 and TRBJ2-7; tentatively, D is TRBD2 (5 bases). The CDR3 has 15 amino acids. Trimming took 1 base from V and 5 from J, leaving 16 bases between them. Looked up from germline, CDR1 is SGHNT and CDR2 is YYREEE (reference sequence).

The chain carries TRBV9 and TRBJ1-2; D may be TRBD1 (5 bases). Germline V gene lookup returns CDR1 SGDLS and CDR2 YYNGEE. This CDR3 has 15 amino acids. V lost 0 bases and J lost 0, with 9 bases in between. The CDR3 sequence is CASSVVRATNYGYTF. The CDR3 coding sequence is TGTGCCAGCAGCGTAGTCAGGGCGACTAACTATGGCTACACCTTC.